A single sample is the source of the 18 T cell receptor beta chains below, sequenced in a study of tumor and adjacent non-tumor tissue in lung cancer. TCRbeta libraries were built with three rounds of nested PCR, modified from ARM-PCR. TCRdb recomputed calls from the multiplex PCR reads with MiXCR, one row per CDR3 protein. The data show 80,000 to 100,000 distinct CDR3 sequences, 80% seen once. The template was RNA from unsorted bulk tissue. Distant lung tissue was collected more than 3 cm away from the tumor edge. Sequencing was done on a sample of distant non-tumor lung tissue. These receptors were taken from a man aged 55 to 70 with small cell lung cancer.

The V call is TRBV11-3, the J call TRBJ2-5, with 9 bases identical to TRBD2. The CDR3 runs to 14 residues. Germline V gene sequence: CDR1 SGHNT, CDR2 YENEEA. Unmatched junction bases numbered 9, after V lost 9 bases and J lost 4 bases. The CDR3 sequence is CARSPGLARETQYF. The CDR3, as DNA: TGTGCCAGGAGCCCAGGACTAGCGAGAGAGACCCAGTACTTC.

This clonotype was seen many times. J is TRBJ2-3 and V is TRBV5-1; 14 bases agree with TRBD2. The CDR3 is made up of 16 amino acids. The V segment lost 3 bases and the J segment 2 bases; nucleotides outside the gene matches: 2. Germline V CDR1 and CDR2: SGHRS, YFSETQ. The CDR3 protein is CASSWTSGRPTDTQYF. In nucleotides, the CDR3 is TGCGCCAGCAGCTGGACTAGCGGGAGGCCCACAGATACGCAGTATTTT.

Comments on this clonotype: One end of the junction is discordant with germline, which a read error may explain. The J gene is TRBJ1-1, the V gene TRBV20-1; D is possibly TRBD1 (5 bases). This CDR3 has 12 amino acids. CDR1 DFQATT and CDR2 SNEGSKA come from the germline V gene (reference sequence). This CDR3 reads CDAGGVNIEAFF. CDR3 DNA: TGCGATGCCGGGGGGGTGAACATTGAAGCTTTCTTT.

This clonotype appeared once. A read error may produce the germline difference seen at one junction end. This chain joins TRBV6-1 and TRBJ2-1; D is unclear. In germline, CDR1 is MNHNS, CDR2 SASEGT. The CDR3 loop spans 15 amino acids. CDR3 sequence (DNA): TGTGCCAGGAGTGACACCCAAAACTCCTACAATGAGCAGTTCTTC. As protein: CARSDTQNSYNEQFF.

In regard to this clonotype: This CDR3 is missing its conserved last phenylalanine or tryptophan, likely due to a read error. The rearrangement joins TRBV11-1 to TRBJ2-1, with unresolved D. Germline V gene data show CDR1 as SGHAT and CDR2 as FQDESV (reference sequence). The CDR3 extends over 20 amino acids. V was cut by 6 bases and J by 9 bases, with 36 bases left in between. The CDR3 is CASSGTPRWVPSTSIGEQFL. The CDR3 DNA is TGTGCCAGCAGTGGCACTCCCCGTTGGGTCCCATCCACAAGTATTGGTGAGCAGTTCCTC.

With regard to this clonotype: The junction departs from germline at one end; a sequencing error may be responsible. This chain joins TRBV4-1 and TRBJ2-2, with D possibly TRBD1 on 7 matching bases. Germline lookup yields CDR1 MGHRA and CDR2 YSYEKL. The CDR3 contains 15 residues. The CDR3 nucleotides read TGCGCCAGCAGCAGCAGGGGGGCCTGTACAGGGGAGCTATTTTTT. Residues: CASSSRGACTGELFF.

Comments on this clonotype: A read error may account for a junction end that differs from germline. This chain connects TRBV6-1 to TRBJ2-3; tentatively, D is TRBD1 (6 bases). Germline V gives CDR1 MNHNS, CDR2 SASEGT. CDR3 length: 14 residues. Here the CDR3 DNA reads TGTGTCAGCAGTGACAAGGGGGATGTGGATACGCAGTATTTT. Protein sequence: CVSSDKGDVDTQYF.

The chain joins TRBV11-2 to TRBJ2-1, with TRBD2 matching over 8 bases. In germline, CDR1 is SGHAT, CDR2 FQNNGV. V was clipped by 5 bases and J by 8 bases; unmatched bases: 14. CDR3 length: 16 residues. CDR3 in amino acids: CASSPRLAGRQYEQFF. The CDR3, as DNA: TGTGCCAGCAGCCCTAGGTTAGCGGGAAGGCAATATGAGCAGTTCTTC.

On this clonotype: One end of the junction varies from germline; a read error may be responsible. This chain joins TRBV6-6 and TRBJ1-1, with D possibly matching TRBD1 (6 bases). The CDR3 is 14 amino acids. CDR1 and CDR2 from the germline V gene are MNHNY and SVGAGI (reference sequence). CDR3 residues: CAGRVRGGYTVAFF. The CDR3 coding sequence is TGTGCCGGCAGGGTCAGGGGAGGGTACACTGTAGCTTTCTTT.

Note on this clonotype: This is likely a read error, given that the CDR3 carries no conserved phenylalanine or tryptophan at its end. This CDR3 is CTSSLSGPGNQPQHC. Here the CDR3 DNA reads TGTACCAGCAGTTTGAGTGGGCCAGGCAATCAGCCCCAGCATTGT. The chain has TRBV12-3 or TRBV12-4 and TRBJ1-5; D unclear. The CDR3 loop spans 15 amino acids.

Worth noting for this clonotype: One end of the junction fails to match germline, which may point to a read error. The gene calls are TRBV11-2 and TRBJ2-5; 8 nucleotides align to TRBD1. CDR3 size: 15 residues. Germline V gene lookup returns CDR1 SGHAT and CDR2 FQNNGV. In DNA form, the CDR3 reads TGTGCCAGGAGCTTAGCTGACAGGGGTTGGGAGACCCAGTACTTC. It specifies CARSLADRGWETQYF.

With respect to this clonotype: Germline and junction disagree at one end, which may indicate a read error. The rearrangement links TRBV15 to TRBJ2-2; D perhaps matches TRBD2 (5 bases). The CDR3 extends over 15 amino acids. CDR1 is LNHNV, CDR2 YYDKDF, per germline (reference sequence). CDR3 sequence: CATSGIVGYAGELLF. In nucleotides, the CDR3 is TGTGCCACCAGCGGAATCGTAGGGTACGCCGGGGAGCTGTTATTT.

The V call is TRBV18, the J call TRBJ2-1, with TRBD2 matching 7 bases. This CDR3 has 15 residues. Trimming at V came to 8 bases and at J to 7 bases, leaving 14 bases not matched to a gene. The germline V gene encodes CDR1 KGHSH and CDR2 LQKENI. The CDR3, as DNA: TGTGCCAGCCCCCGAGGGGCGGGAGAAGGTAATGAGCAGTTCTTC. Protein product: CASPRGAGEGNEQFF.

The chain links TRBV20-1 to TRBJ2-7; D is unresolved. V was cut by 7 bases and J by 2 bases, with 12 bases left in between. CDR1 and CDR2 from the germline V gene are DFQATT and SNEGSKA (reference sequence). CDR3 length: 12 residues. The DNA of the CDR3 is TGCAGTGTCTCGAGCCCAACCTACGAGCAGTACTTC. Protein: CSVSSPTYEQYF.

On this clonotype itself: Since no conserved phenylalanine or tryptophan closes the CDR3, a read error is the likely cause. DNA for the CDR3: TGTGCCAGCCGAACCCTTAGCGGGAGGGCCGCCTACAATGAGCAGTTCTTA. Its protein product is CASRTLSGRAAYNEQFL. V and J are TRBV6-5 and TRBJ2-1; TRBD2 aligns across 11 bases. The CDR3 totals 17 residues. Looked up from germline, CDR1 is MNHEY and CDR2 is SVGAGI. V lost 8 bases, J lost 2 bases, and 11 bases stayed unmatched.

This clonotype was counted many times. The rearrangement joins TRBV12-3 or TRBV12-4 to TRBJ1-3; D remains unclear. V dropped 1 base and J dropped 4 bases, with 8 bases sitting between them. The CDR3 loop spans 14 amino acids. CDR3 residues: CASSLGGAGNTIYF. CDR3 sequence (DNA): TGTGCCAGCAGTTTAGGAGGTGCCGGAAACACCATATATTTT.

The chain links TRBV30 to TRBJ2-3; D might be TRBD2 (6 bases). From germline, CDR1 is GTSNPN and CDR2 SVGIG (reference sequence). The CDR3 is 16 amino acids. The V gene lost 1 base and the J gene lost 6 bases, with 20 bases spanning the gap. CDR3 bases: TGTGCCTGGAGTGCACCAGTGGCGGGATGGGGGGATACGCAGTATTTT. Translation: CAWSAPVAGWGDTQYF.

Concerning this clonotype: The conserved final phenylalanine or tryptophan is absent from the CDR3, which likely points to a read error. The rearrangement joins TRBV12-3 or TRBV12-4 to TRBJ2-1; the D gene is possibly TRBD2 (6 bases). The CDR3 consists of 15 residues. Trimming left V 7 bases short and J 3 bases short, with 16 bases between. CDR3 DNA: TGTGCCAGCAAGAATAGAGGGAGGAACTACAATGAGCAGTTCCTC. Translation: CASKNRGRNYNEQFL.